Shown below are 27 T cell receptor beta chains from a single sample sequenced in a study of shared clonotypes between healthy human individuals. Sequencing was performed with immunoSEQ multiplex PCR; in TCRdb, only in-frame clones are kept and a portion is missing. The table has some 360,000 clones, about 73% seen once. Sequencing was done on a sample of memory CD4+ T cells sorted from blood. The subset was: CD45RA-negative fraction. The receptors come from a man aged 30 to 39 in good health.

V and J are TRBV11-2 and TRBJ2-3, with 7 bases that match TRBD2. The CDR3 consists of 17 residues. The junction had 9 bases not matched to a gene; V was cut back by 1 base and J by 2 bases. Germline CDR1 reads SGHAT; CDR2 reads FQNNGV. This chain's CDR3 is CASSLGVASGFTDTQYF. The CDR3 DNA reads TGTGCCAGCAGCTTAGGGGTGGCTAGCGGTTTCACAGATACGCAGTATTTT.

This rearrangement joins TRBV11-2 to TRBJ2-7, with TRBD2 identical over 11 bases. Germline assignment: CDR1 SGHAT and CDR2 FQNNGV. J lost 3 bases, V lost 1 base, and 5 bases had no gene match. This CDR3 contains 16 residues. The CDR3 spells CASSLVSGRAHYEQYF. DNA for the CDR3: TGTGCCAGCAGCTTAGTTAGCGGGAGGGCTCACTACGAGCAGTACTTC.

CDR3 protein: CASSEGLAGGTDTQYF. DNA for the CDR3: TGCGCCAGCAGTGAGGGGCTAGCGGGAGGCACAGATACGCAGTATTTT. The rearrangement uses TRBV10-1 and TRBJ2-3; 10 positions agree with TRBD2. The germline CDR1 and CDR2 sequences are WNHNN and SYGVQD (reference sequence). The length of the CDR3 is 16 residues. Trimming at V came to 2 bases and at J to 1 base, leaving 3 bases not matched to a gene.

The chain recombines TRBV7-9 with TRBJ1-5; 7 bases align to TRBD1. The germline CDR1 and CDR2 sequences are SEHNR and FQNEAQ (reference sequence). The CDR3 runs to 16 residues. After removal of 1 base from V and 5 bases from J, the junction contained 8 bases not matched to a gene. CDR3 loop: CASSLGDSFQDQPQHF. As DNA, the CDR3 is TGTGCCAGCAGCTTAGGGGACAGTTTTCAGGATCAGCCCCAGCATTTT. Full variable domain (missing parts from reference TRBV7-9 and TRBJ1-5): DTGVSQNPRHKITKRGQNVTFRCDPISEHNRLYWYRQTLGQGPEFLTYFQNEAQLEKSRLLSDRFSAERPKGSFSTLEIQRTEQGDSAMYLCASSLGDSFQDQPQHFGDGTRLSIL.

V is TRBV11-2 and J is TRBJ2-7; D is ambiguous. Germline V gene sequence: CDR1 SGHAT, CDR2 FQNNGV. This CDR3 has 16 residues. V shed 4 bases and J shed 4 bases, with 20 bases lying between them. The CDR3 DNA follows: TGTGCCAGCAGCTCCGGTGCAAGGGATCCTCTTTACGAGCAGTACTTC. This codes for CASSSGARDPLYEQYF.

The rearrangement links TRBV9 to TRBJ2-7; 7 nucleotides line up with TRBD1. This CDR3 has 14 residues. CDR1 and CDR2 (germline): SGDLS, YYNGEE. Trimming took 4 bases from V and 3 from J; bases not matched to a gene: 7. As DNA, the CDR3 is TGTGCCAGCAGCCTAGGACAGGTGGGCTACGAGCAGTACTTC. Translating gives CASSLGQVGYEQYF.

The chain recombines TRBV29-1 with TRBJ2-7, with TRBD1 as a possible D gene (6 bases). In germline, CDR1 is SQVTM, CDR2 ANQGSEA. The CDR3 contains 14 residues. Trimming cost V 4 bases and J 1 base, with 14 bases left between them. The CDR3 DNA reads as TGCAGCGTTGGTGCCCCTACAGGGTCCTACGAGCAGTACTTC. Encoded protein: CSVGAPTGSYEQYF.

The genes are TRBV5-1 and TRBJ2-5; D remains ambiguous. Germline CDR1 reads SGHRS; CDR2 reads YFSETQ. The CDR3 is 15 residues long. V shed 0 bases and J shed 5 bases, with 14 bases lying between them. CDR3 DNA: TGCGCCAGCAGCTTGGCCCCAGAGAGCTTCGAGACCCAGTACTTC. Translated: CASSLAPESFETQYF.

The J gene is TRBJ2-3, the V gene TRBV27; the match to TRBD2 covers 12 bases. The CDR3 sequence is 17 residues long. Germline values: CDR1 MNHEY, CDR2 SMNVEV (reference sequence). V was clipped by 3 bases and J by 1 base; unmatched bases: 5. The CDR3 DNA sequence: TGTGCCAGCAGTTTTCGTCGACTAGCGGGAGGCACAGATACGCAGTATTTT. This translates into CASSFRRLAGGTDTQYF.

Points on this clone: The sample holds other DNA sequences that translate to the same CDR3. This chain links TRBV7-9 with TRBJ1-4; D remains ambiguous. The CDR3 has 12 amino acids. CDR1 and CDR2 from the germline V gene are SEHNR and FQNEAQ (reference sequence). Trimming removed 5 bases from V and 2 bases from J, with 3 bases in between. As DNA, the CDR3 is TGTGCCAGCAGCCCCACTAATGAAAAACTGTTTTTT. Its protein product is CASSPTNEKLFF.

This clone was counted once. The chain is built from TRBV28 and TRBJ1-5, with D tentatively TRBD1 (6 bases). The CDR3 spans 14 residues. Trimming cost V 5 bases and J 7 bases, with 15 bases left between them. Germline CDR1 and CDR2: MDHEN and SYDVKM. The CDR3 nucleotides read TGTGCCAGCAGTCGGGACAACTTGGAACAGCCCCAGCATTTT. The encoded protein is CASSRDNLEQPQHF.

This clone was counted between two and nine times. This chain joins TRBV11-2 and TRBJ2-1; 12 nucleotides match TRBD2. The CDR3 loop spans 16 amino acids. With V trimmed by 0 bases and J by 5 bases, 2 bases remained unmatched. Germline CDR1 SGHAT, CDR2 FQNNGV. The chain's CDR3 is CASSLDTSGRHNEQFF. The CDR3 DNA reads TGTGCCAGCAGCTTAGACACTAGCGGGAGGCACAATGAGCAGTTCTTC.

J is TRBJ2-1 and V is TRBV2, with D possibly TRBD2 on 6 matching bases. V was pared by 5 bases and J by 7 bases, with 18 bases between. This CDR3 has 15 residues. The germline V gene encodes CDR1 SNHLY and CDR2 FYNNEI. CDR3 region: CASSYSYGRGNEQFF. CDR3 DNA sequence: TGTGCCAGCAGTTATTCATACGGGAGAGGAAATGAGCAGTTCTTC.

The chain combines TRBV5-1 with TRBJ1-1, with a weak D call TRBD1 (5 bases). Trimming removed 0 bases from V and 1 base from J, with 7 bases in between. The CDR3 extends over 14 amino acids. CDR1 and CDR2 from the germline V gene are SGHRS and YFSETQ. The CDR3 DNA follows: TGCGCCAGCAGCTTGGACGGACAGAACACTGAAGCTTTCTTT. This encodes CASSLDGQNTEAFF.

The chain combines TRBV28 with TRBJ2-7; D is perhaps TRBD1 (6 bases). From germline, CDR1 is MDHEN and CDR2 SYDVKM. V shed 10 bases and J shed 3 bases, with 13 bases lying between them. This CDR3 spans 12 amino acids. CDR3 loop: CATTGSFYEQYF. The DNA for the CDR3 is TGTGCCACGACAGGTTCGTTCTACGAGCAGTACTTC.

This clone was seen just once. The chain links TRBV18 to TRBJ2-1; 11 bases are shared with TRBD2. This CDR3 contains 15 residues. Germline CDR1 and CDR2: KGHSH and LQKENI. J gave up 4 bases and V 5 bases, and 4 bases lay outside the gene matches. CDR3 DNA: TGTGCCAGCTCATCTGGACTAGCGGGTTACAATGAGCAGTTCTTC. It codes for CASSSGLAGYNEQFF.

This clone was seen a handful of times. The V call is TRBV5-6, the J call TRBJ2-7; D perhaps matches TRBD1 (5 bases). Germline V lookup: CDR1 SGHDT, CDR2 YYEEEE. The V end lost 2 bases, the J end lost 6 bases, and 12 bases lay between the germline ends. CDR3 length: 13 amino acids. As DNA, the CDR3 is TGTGCCAGCAGCTTAGGGGTGCGGCTCGAGCAGTACTTC. Protein sequence: CASSLGVRLEQYF. The entire variable domain, with the rest obtained from reference TRBV5-6 and TRBJ2-7, is as follows: DAGVTQSPTHLIKTRGQQVTLRCSPKSGHDTVSWYQQALGQGPQFIFQYYEEEERQRGNFPDRFSGHQFPNYSSELNVNALLLGDSALYLCASSLGVRLEQYFGPGTRLTVT.

The chain joins TRBV5-1 to TRBJ2-1; D might be TRBD2 (6 bases). The CDR3 extends over 13 amino acids. Germline CDR1 SGHRS, CDR2 YFSETQ. The V and J ends lost 7 bases and 2 bases respectively, with 10 bases between them. CDR3 sequence: CASRESPYNEQFF. The CDR3 nucleotides are TGCGCCAGCCGGGAGTCCCCCTACAATGAGCAGTTCTTC.

V and J are TRBV7-2 and TRBJ1-2, with 7 bases identical to TRBD1. Germline CDR1 SGHTA, CDR2 FQGNSA. The J segment lost 2 bases and the V segment lost 5 bases, leaving 2 bases of the junction unmatched. The CDR3 sequence is 13 residues long. CDR3: CASSVGQNYGYTF. DNA of the CDR3: TGTGCCAGCAGCGTGGGACAGAACTATGGCTACACCTTC.

This clone was seen many times. This rearrangement joins TRBV6-6 to TRBJ2-1; D is ambiguous. CDR3 size: 14 residues. V was trimmed by 7 bases and J by 3 bases, leaving 13 bases between them. Germline V lookup: CDR1 MNHNY, CDR2 SVGAGI (reference sequence). CDR3 nucleotide sequence: TGTGCCAGCACCCTGGGTAGCAGCTACAATGAGCAGTTCTTC. Amino acid sequence: CASTLGSSYNEQFF.

This clone came up a few times. The gene calls are TRBV7-9 and TRBJ2-2; D possibly corresponds to TRBD1 (5 bases). Trimming took off 1 base at V and 4 bases at J, with 13 bases between the two ends. The CDR3 loop spans 16 amino acids. Germline V gene lookup returns CDR1 SEHNR and CDR2 FQNEAQ (reference sequence). Here the CDR3 DNA reads TGTGCCAGCAGCTTAGAGGGGTCCCTTCCCACCGGGGAGCTGTTTTTT. It codes for CASSLEGSLPTGELFF. The full variable domain, with the rest looked up from reference TRBV7-9 and TRBJ2-2, is DTGVSQNPRHKITKRGQNVTFRCDPISEHNRLYWYRQTLGQGPEFLTYFQNEAQLEKSRLLSDRFSAERPKGSFSTLEIQRTEQGDSAMYLCASSLEGSLPTGELFFGEGSRLTVL.

This clone was seen only once. Other DNA sequences in this specimen translate into the identical CDR3. This rearrangement joins TRBV11-2 to TRBJ2-3; D is uncertain. Trimming pared 1 base from V and 2 bases from J, leaving 4 bases between. This CDR3 is built from 13 residues. CDR1 is SGHAT and CDR2 is FQNNGV in the germline V gene. CDR3 sequence: CASSLVPTDTQYF. In nucleotides, the CDR3 is TGTGCCAGCAGCTTAGTACCCACAGATACGCAGTATTTT.

Of note for this clone: This CDR3 is also generated by other DNA sequences in the sample. This rearrangement joins TRBV10-3 to TRBJ2-1; TRBD2 matches 12 bases. The V gene's germline CDR1 is ENHRY and CDR2 SYGVKD. The CDR3 length is 15 residues. V lost 6 bases and J lost 0; bases outside the gene matches: 0. The CDR3 coding sequence is TGTGCCATCAGGACTAGCGGGGGCTCCTACAATGAGCAGTTCTTC. It specifies CAIRTSGGSYNEQFF.

The sample holds a few counts of this clone. The rearrangement joins TRBV6-1 to TRBJ2-5; D ambiguous. The ends were cut back, 3 bases at V and 4 bases at J, with 9 bases in the middle. The CDR3 loop spans 13 amino acids. CDR1 is MNHNS, CDR2 SASEGT, per germline. For the CDR3, the DNA is TGTGCCAGCAGTGATTCTGGCGGAGAGACCCAGTACTTC. As protein: CASSDSGGETQYF.

The rearrangement uses TRBV6-1 and TRBJ2-5; possibly TRBD2 for D (5 bases). This CDR3 has 11 amino acids. V lost 3 bases to trimming and J lost 7 bases, with 6 bases between them. Germline assignment: CDR1 MNHNS and CDR2 SASEGT. In nucleotides, the CDR3 is TGTGCCAGCAGTGAGGGGAGGACCCAGTACTTC. Amino acid sequence: CASSEGRTQYF.

This clone turned up a few times. The rearrangement joins TRBV5-4 to TRBJ2-7, with TRBD1 matching over 10 bases. Losses at the gene ends were 4 bases for V and 2 bases for J; bases not matched to a gene: 9. Looked up from germline, CDR1 is SGHNT and CDR2 is YYREEE (reference sequence). The CDR3 is 16 residues long. This CDR3 is CASSLQTGQGTYEQYF. The CDR3 DNA reads TGTGCCAGCAGCCTCCAGACGGGACAGGGGACCTACGAGCAGTACTTC.

The gene calls are TRBV5-1 and TRBJ2-3; D is uncertain. Looked up from germline, CDR1 is SGHRS and CDR2 is YFSETQ. There are 12 residues in the CDR3. V lost 1 base and J lost 5, with 5 bases in between. As DNA, the CDR3 is TGCGCCAGCAGCTTGTATCGAGATACGCAGTATTTT. Protein product: CASSLYRDTQYF.